A single T cell receptor (beta chain) is shown here with its context. Study members were between roughly 18 and 100 years old and lived in 24 US regions. Cohorts were determined from participant-reported clinical history. Donors of Cohort 3 who recovered were those that had two negative PCRs, clearance, or symptom resolution. The source of the sample is a study of blood T cell repertoires in COVID-19. The repertoire was sequenced with immunoSEQ multiplex PCR; TCRdb's copy has only in-frame clones and lacks some. This sample carries a few hundred thousand clones, approximately 90% of them seen once, and the ten largest clones take about 10%. Sequencing input: PBMCs or T cells enriched from blood (not recorded which). The sequence derives from a woman aged 18-35 years who had recovered from COVID-19.

The CDR3 DNA reads TGTGCCAGCAGACGGACAGGGACTAACTATGGCTACACCTTC. Translation gives CASRRTGTNYGYTF. This chain uses TRBV5-4 with TRBJ1-2, with TRBD1 identical over 8 bases. The CDR3 covers 14 residues. The trim removed 5 bases at V and 0 bases at J, leaving 3 bases unmatched. Germline V CDR1 and CDR2: SGHNT, YYREEE (reference sequence).